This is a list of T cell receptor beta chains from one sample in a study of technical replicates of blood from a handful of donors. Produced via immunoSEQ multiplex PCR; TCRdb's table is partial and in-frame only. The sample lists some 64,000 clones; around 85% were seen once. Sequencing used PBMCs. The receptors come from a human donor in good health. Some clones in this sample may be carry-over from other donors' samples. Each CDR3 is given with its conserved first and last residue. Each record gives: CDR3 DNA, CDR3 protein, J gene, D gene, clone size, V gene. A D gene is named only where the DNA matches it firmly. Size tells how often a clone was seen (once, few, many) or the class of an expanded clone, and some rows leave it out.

TGTGCCAGCTCACCGGGACAGGAGGCGCAGTATTTT CASSPGQEAQYF TRBJ2-3 TRBD1 few TRBV18
TGTGCCAGCAGTATACTACAGGGGGCATATCAGCCCCAGCATTTT CASSILQGAYQPQHF TRBJ1-5 TRBD1 few TRBV2
TGTGCCAGCTCACCAGGGGGGACGGGTGCGGAGACCCAGTACTTC CASSPGGTGAETQYF TRBJ2-5 NA NA TRBV18
TGTGCCAGCAGCCTTTGGACTAGCGGGAGACCAGGGGAGCTGTTTTTT CASSLWTSGRPGELFF TRBJ2-2 TRBD2 NA TRBV7-9
TGCGCCAGCAGCTCCCTGGCCGTGGGGACAAGGAAAGGCTACACCTTC CASSSLAVGTRKGYTF TRBJ1-2 NA NA TRBV5-1
TGTGCCTGGAGTAGGGGACAGGGGGATGACGAGCAGTACTTC CAWSRGQGDDEQYF TRBJ2-7 TRBD1 NA TRBV30
TGCGCCAGCAGAGCGGGGGGACCTAGCTCTGGAAACACCATATATTTT CASRAGGPSSGNTIYF TRBJ1-3 NA NA TRBV4-1
TGTGCCAGCAATGGGGGGACGAACACCGGGGAGCTGTTTTTT CASNGGTNTGELFF TRBJ2-2 NA NA TRBV2
TGTGCCAGCAGCTTAGTGAGGGAGCTGAACACCGGGGAGCTGTTTTTT CASSLVRELNTGELFF TRBJ2-2 NA NA TRBV7-8
TGTGCCTGGACCATCAGGGATGAGCAGTACTTC CAWTIRDEQYF TRBJ2-7 NA NA TRBV30
TGTGCCAGCAGTGAAGGGGCTGTCGGGGCACCCCTCCACTTT CASSEGAVGAPLHF TRBJ1-6 NA NA TRBV6-1
TGTGCCAGTAGTATCAGCAGGGCGAGCACAGATACGCAGTATTTT CASSISRASTDTQYF TRBJ2-3 NA NA TRBV19
TGTGCCATCAGTGAGTCGACAGGGGGCGAAGCTTTCTTT CAISESTGGEAFF TRBJ1-1 TRBD1 few TRBV10-3
TGTGCCAGCAGTTACCTGAGCGGGGGGTTCTACGAGCAGTACTTC CASSYLSGGFYEQYF TRBJ2-7 TRBD2 NA TRBV2
TGTGCCAGCAGCTTGACAGGGGCCCGTGGGGAGCAGTACTTC CASSLTGARGEQYF TRBJ2-7 TRBD1 NA TRBV5-6
TGCAGCGTTGACAGGGCCACTAACTATGGCTACACCTTC CSVDRATNYGYTF TRBJ1-2 NA NA TRBV29-1
TGTGCCAGCAGAGTCAGGGCGGAGGGTGATGGCTACACCTTC CASRVRAEGDGYTF TRBJ1-2 NA NA TRBV6-4
TGTGCCAGCAGCTTAGAACTAGCGGGAGGCCAGTTCTTC CASSLELAGGQFF TRBJ2-1 TRBD2 NA TRBV7-6
TGTGCCACAACGAACTCCATGAACACTGAAGCTTTCTTT CATTNSMNTEAFF TRBJ1-1 NA NA TRBV6-5
TGTGCCAGCAGCTCCCGAGTTAGAGACAGGGGTCTCAATCAGCCCCAGCATTTT CASSSRVRDRGLNQPQHF TRBJ1-5 TRBD1 NA TRBV7-2
TGTGCCAGCAGCGAGGGGACAGGGGGGACTGAAGCTTTCTTT CASSEGTGGTEAFF TRBJ1-1 TRBD1 few TRBV9
TGTGCCAGCAGCGCTCAAGAGCGGGGGCCGGTCTTC CASSAQERGPVF TRBJ2-1 TRBD2 NA TRBV9
TGTGCCAGCAGTTTACCGACTCCCGCCAAAAACATTCAGTACTTC CASSLPTPAKNIQYF TRBJ2-4 NA NA TRBV28
TGTGCCTGGACAGGGGGCGCAGATACGCAGTATTTT CAWTGGADTQYF TRBJ2-3 TRBD1 once TRBV30
TGTGCCAGCAGTGGAGGACAGGGAGGGGGCAGTGAGCAGTTCTTC CASSGGQGGGSEQFF TRBJ2-1 NA many TRBV6-4
TGCGCCAGCAGCCAACTAGCGGGATTAACCGGGGAGCTGTTTTTT CASSQLAGLTGELFF TRBJ2-2 TRBD2 once TRBV4-3
TGTGCCAGCAGCTTAAAAGGGGGGGAACAGCCCCAGCATTTT CASSLKGGEQPQHF TRBJ1-5 NA once TRBV7-2
TGCGCCAGCAGCTTGCAACTAGACTACTACAATGAGCAGTTCTTC CASSLQLDYYNEQFF TRBJ2-1 NA NA TRBV5-1
TGTGCCAGCTCACCACCACCAGGGGGCCTTTCACCCCTCCACTTT CASSPPPGGLSPLHF TRBJ1-6 TRBD1 few TRBV18
TGTGCCAGCAGTATATACGGGGGGATGAACACTGAAGCTTTCTTT CASSIYGGMNTEAFF TRBJ1-1 NA once TRBV21-1
TGCGCCAGCAGTCGAGCCAAAAGGAAGGACAGGGGATCCCCAGATACGCAGTATTTT CASSRAKRKDRGSPDTQYF TRBJ2-3 TRBD1 NA TRBV23-1
TGTGCCAGTAGTTTCCCCCAGGGGTACGACACTGAAGCTTTCTTT CASSFPQGYDTEAFF TRBJ1-1 NA NA TRBV19
TGTGCCAGCAGTGACTCCATATCTAGCTCCTACAATGAGCAGTTCTTC CASSDSISSSYNEQFF TRBJ2-1 NA NA TRBV6-4
TGTGCCAGCAGCTTCCCGGACAGGGGAGTCTACGAGCAGTACTTC CASSFPDRGVYEQYF TRBJ2-7 TRBD1 few TRBV7-2
TGTGCCAGCTCACCATTCGACAGGGGCGCGGGCTATGGCTACACCTTC CASSPFDRGAGYGYTF TRBJ1-2 TRBD1 once TRBV18
TGTGCCAGCAGTTATACAACAGGGACGGATTCACCCCTCCACTTT CASSYTTGTDSPLHF TRBJ1-6 NA NA TRBV6-5
TGTGCCAGCAGCCAACGTATAGCCCTCACAGATACGCAGTATTTT CASSQRIALTDTQYF TRBJ2-3 NA NA TRBV7-9
TGCAGCACCGGGCCGGGGACAGGGTACGATGAGCAGTTCTTC CSTGPGTGYDEQFF TRBJ2-1 TRBD1 NA TRBV29-1
TGTGCTAGTGGTATCCCCCAGGGGTACGAGCAGTACTTC CASGIPQGYEQYF TRBJ2-7 NA NA TRBV12-5
TGTGCCAGCAGCGTATCCCACTCTGGAAACACCATATATTTT CASSVSHSGNTIYF TRBJ1-3 NA NA TRBV9
TGTGCCAGCAGCTCGAAGGGACAGGGTTGGAACTATGGCTACACCTTC CASSSKGQGWNYGYTF TRBJ1-2 TRBD1 NA TRBV11-1
TGTGCCAGCAGCTTAGGGGACACTAGCAATCAGCCCCAGCATTTT CASSLGDTSNQPQHF TRBJ1-5 NA NA TRBV7-8
TGTGCCAGCAGTTACTCGCAACTCCCTAATGAAAAACTGTTTTTT CASSYSQLPNEKLFF TRBJ1-4 NA NA TRBV6-5
TGCGCCAGCAGCTTAACTAGCGGTCAAGAGACCCAGTACTTC CASSLTSGQETQYF TRBJ2-5 TRBD2 NA TRBV5-1
TGCGCCAGCAGTCCAGGGATGCCGGAGACCCAGTACTTC CASSPGMPETQYF TRBJ2-5 NA NA TRBV5-1
TGCGCCAGCAGCCGACAGGGGCGGAACACTGAAGCTTTCTTT CASSRQGRNTEAFF TRBJ1-1 TRBD1 NA TRBV5-1
TGTGCCAGCAGCTTAGAGGCGGGGCGCTCCTACAATGAGCAGTTCTTC CASSLEAGRSYNEQFF TRBJ2-1 NA NA TRBV7-6
TGTGCCAGCTCCGATGAGTCCACAGATACGCAGTATTTT CASSDESTDTQYF TRBJ2-3 NA NA TRBV18
TGTGCCTGGAGTGAAAACACAGGCTACACCTTC CAWSENTGYTF TRBJ1-2 NA NA TRBV30
TGTGCCAGCAGGCCAGTCGGACTTAATTCACCCCTCCACTTT CASRPVGLNSPLHF TRBJ1-6 NA NA TRBV11-2
TGTGCCAGCAGCACGGGAAACCGTGAAGCTTTCTTT CASSTGNREAFF TRBJ1-1 NA NA TRBV13
TGCGCCAGCAGCCAAGACAGGGGGCCCGAATCCCATGAGCAGTTCTTC CASSQDRGPESHEQFF TRBJ2-1 TRBD1 NA TRBV4-3
TGCAGCCATCCATGGTCAGGGGAGTACTCCTACAATGAGCAGTTCTTC CSHPWSGEYSYNEQFF TRBJ2-1 NA NA TRBV29-1
TGTGCCAGCAGGACAGAGAGCTCTGGGGCCAACGTCCTGACTTTC CASRTESSGANVLTF TRBJ2-6 NA NA TRBV2